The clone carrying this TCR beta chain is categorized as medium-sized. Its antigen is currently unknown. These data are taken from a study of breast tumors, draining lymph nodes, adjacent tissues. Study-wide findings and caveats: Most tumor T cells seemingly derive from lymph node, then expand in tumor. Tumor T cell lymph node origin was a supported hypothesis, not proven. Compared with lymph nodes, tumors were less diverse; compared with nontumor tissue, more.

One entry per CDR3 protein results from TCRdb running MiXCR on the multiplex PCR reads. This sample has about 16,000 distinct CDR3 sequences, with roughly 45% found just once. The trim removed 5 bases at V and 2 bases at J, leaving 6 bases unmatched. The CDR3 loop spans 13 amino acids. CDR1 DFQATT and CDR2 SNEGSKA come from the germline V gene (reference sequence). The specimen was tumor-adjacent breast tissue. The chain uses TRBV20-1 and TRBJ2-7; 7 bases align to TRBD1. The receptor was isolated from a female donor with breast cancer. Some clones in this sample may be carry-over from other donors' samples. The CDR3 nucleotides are TGCAGTGCTTCCGACAGGGAGCCCTACGAGCAGTACTTC. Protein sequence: CSASDREPYEQYF.